The source of this T cell receptor beta chain is a study of T cells in Graves' hyperthyroidism and ophthalmopathy. Study at large: Peripheral blood sampling occurred at initial diagnosis, before any treatment.

Amplification of TCR beta CDR3 regions used RNA as the template. An initial round of RT-PCR targeting the TCR CDR3 relied on the HTBI primer set. TCRdb redid the calling of the multiplex PCR reads with MiXCR, one entry per CDR3 protein. Seen here are about 460,000 distinct CDR3 sequences, around a fifth observed once, and the top ten hold roughly 49%. V trimming: 2 bases; J trimming: 10 bases; junction bases outside the gene matches: 10. The CDR3 runs 16 residues. Per the germline V gene, CDR1 is MNHNY and CDR2 is SVGAGI (reference sequence). This sequence originates from a woman in her seventies with Graves' ophthalmopathy. This chain connects TRBV6-6 to TRBJ1-6; 8 nucleotides line up with TRBD1. The specimen sequenced was blood. The CDR3 loop reads CASSYGYRGERSPLHF. In DNA, the CDR3 is TGTGCCAGCAGTTACGGTTACAGGGGGGAGAGGTCACCCCTCCACTTT.